This TCR beta chain appears in the sequencing data of a study of cytomegalovirus exposure and HLA in healthy donors. Across the study: Drawn from HLA-typed donors, tens of millions of unique TCRs were held in an early data release.

Primers for the PCR totalled 60 Vbeta and 13 Jbeta. Repertoires were generated with immunoSEQ multiplex PCR, while TCRdb's copy carries only in-frame clones and drops some. This sample has 150,000 to 200,000 clones, with around 77% found just once. General study results and limits: Most TCR sequences proved rare, with some public TCRs found in many donors. For cytomegalovirus status, the classifier reportedly gave diagnoses with high specificity and sensitivity.

The CDR3 loop spans 14 amino acids. Germline V CDR1 and CDR2: MNHEY, SVGAGI. V was clipped by 8 bases and J by 6 bases; unmatched bases: 7. Comments on this clone: The antigen remains undetermined.

This sequence originates from a female donor in good health and CMV-seronegative. Sequencing was carried out using PBMCs. J is TRBJ2-2 and V is TRBV6-5, with 9 bases that match TRBD2. The CDR3 reads CASRRREGAGELFF. CDR3 in DNA: TGTGCCAGCCGAAGGCGGGAGGGCGCCGGGGAGCTGTTTTTT.